This T cell receptor beta chain was profiled in a study of shared clonotypes between healthy human individuals (dated by TCRdb to between 2020 and 2021). Regarding the research as a whole: The cohort comprised a couple of women and a few men aged 18 to 49 years. Libraries were prepared and TCR repertoires were sequenced by different laboratories using diverse techniques, in order to increase sequencing depth and limit assay-specific biases. The study deeply sequenced blood TCR repertoires of five healthy adults to estimate repertoire size and the extent of clonotype sharing between individuals. Each donor's leukapheresis produced roughly between roughly 0.9 and 8.9 billion PBMCs. For each donor, CD4 naive and CD4 memory were each given three plates, CD8 naive was given two plates, and CD8 memory was given one plate. The investigation overall reported the following: Only blood was sampled, and tissue TCR repertoires likely differ from those in blood. When several donors were compared, the shared fraction of clonotypes was around 5% for naive CD4, 3% to 4% for naive CD8, about 2.4% for memory CD4, and approximately 0.4% for memory CD8. Compared with non-shared clonotypes, clonotypes shared by all four sorted-subset donors had higher generation probabilities. Incomplete sequencing was indicated by rarefaction of sorted-subset datasets, despite the large sequencing depth. The small number of donors limited the genetic and exposure-history diversity represented. Larger estimated clonotype richness was generally found for naive subsets than for memory subsets. Pairwise subsampling indicated that sequencing depth was expected to affect the degree of clonotype sharing among donors.

TCR CDR3 regions were amplified from genomic DNA by multiplex PCR using the deep immunoSEQ assay. Genomic DNA extracted from each cell subset was distributed evenly over all wells of several immunoSEQ 96-well plates, and each plate served as one replicate. For sorted subsets, about 200 ng genomic DNA, equal to tens of thousands of T cell genomes, was loaded into each replicate PCR. The purified libraries were quantified using a Qubit 3.0 fluorometer, sized with a Bioanalyzer 2100, and then quantified again using the KAPA Library Quantification kit. Every immunoSEQ 96-well plate was sequenced on a separate single-read 150-cycle Illumina NextSeq 550 flow cell. On the authors' methods: The immunoSEQ output contained only junctional sequences without quality scores, so filtering could not match that applied to full-length reads. To assign V/J genes and CDR3, sequences were annotated using PyIR, a Python wrapper for IgBLAST v1.9, with IMGT germline references. Reads with weak V/J assignments (E-value above 1e-6), missing CDR3, stop codons, out-of-frame junctions, or ambiguous translated residues were removed. V3J clonotypes were defined by identical inferred V gene, J gene, and CDR3 amino acid sequence. The percentage overlap between two repertoires was calculated by dividing the number of shared unique clonotypes by the size of the smaller repertoire. Three approaches were used to assess repertoire richness: RTK rarefaction, the Chao1 estimator, and Recon v2.1 estimates of unobserved clonotypes. OLGA was used to compute generation probabilities for all TCRbeta clonotypes that the gDNA method yielded from a few donors. TCRdb took this table from immuneACCESS and kept in-frame rearrangements with V and J called. Such tables lack part of the clones; where checked against another copy, unresolved V genes explain under half of the gap, and the rest is unexplained. For V, J and clone size, that table is used; D and trimming come from the DNA. The sample table records almost 750,000 clones; over 55% of these occur just once. Under 2% of the sample is taken by the ten largest.

Compared with germline, V lacks 0 bases and J lacks 4 bases; bases without a gene match: 7. From the germline V gene, CDR1 is MGHRA and CDR2 is YSYEKL. The CDR3 holds 17 amino acids from the cysteine to the phenylalanine. Only CDR3 DNA remains: 51 bases, in frame from the first base. Donors were healthy HIV-negative adults with no recently reported acute infections or vaccinations. All donors were Caucasian adults living in Nashville, Tennessee, USA. CD4+ T cells were enriched by magnetic negative selection; naive cells were then positively selected on CD45RA, and the negative fraction formed the memory subset. Blood was collected by leukapheresis, and PBMCs were isolated by Ficoll-Histopaque density gradient centrifugation and then cryopreserved in liquid nitrogen vapor phase. Analytical flow cytometry was used to check the purity and quantity of every magnetically sorted T cell population. Each sorted fraction had its genomic DNA isolated and then quantified by UV absorbance on a Nanodrop 2000c.

Ten or more counts support this clone. The clone's antigen remains unknown. Per-nucleotide qualities are absent, and no much larger clonotype sits a single base away. Sequenced: memory CD4+ T cells sorted from blood. The cell subset or site label here, explained by the study, means: CD45RA-negative fraction. The clonotype originates from a woman aged 30 to 39 in good health. The rearrangement joined TRBV4-1 to TRBJ2-5; 11 bases in the middle match TRBD2. The DNA sequence is TGCGCCAGCAGCCAAGATTGGCGGCTAGCGGGAGGAGAGACCCAGTACTTC. Translated, it gives CASSQDWRLAGGETQYF.